This T cell receptor beta chain is drawn from a study of T cell changes during pregnancy in multiple sclerosis. Method: immunoSEQ multiplex PCR; TCRdb's copy keeps in-frame clones and lacks some. The sample has more than 65,000 clones; 90% are singletons. V shed 2 bases, J shed 7 bases, and the junction held 14 bases outside the gene matches. The germline V gene has CDR1 SGHVS and CDR2 FQNEAQ. The CDR3 runs to 17 residues. The V and J genes are TRBV7-8 and TRBJ1-1, with 9 bases that match TRBD1. The specimen comprised peripheral blood, sampled after pregnancy. The sequence derives from a female donor in good health, enrolled as a control in a pregnancy study. DNA for the CDR3: TGTGCCAGCAGCTTACAGAAGCCGGGACAGGGAATTGATGAAGCTTTCTTT. Translation gives CASSLQKPGQGIDEAFF.